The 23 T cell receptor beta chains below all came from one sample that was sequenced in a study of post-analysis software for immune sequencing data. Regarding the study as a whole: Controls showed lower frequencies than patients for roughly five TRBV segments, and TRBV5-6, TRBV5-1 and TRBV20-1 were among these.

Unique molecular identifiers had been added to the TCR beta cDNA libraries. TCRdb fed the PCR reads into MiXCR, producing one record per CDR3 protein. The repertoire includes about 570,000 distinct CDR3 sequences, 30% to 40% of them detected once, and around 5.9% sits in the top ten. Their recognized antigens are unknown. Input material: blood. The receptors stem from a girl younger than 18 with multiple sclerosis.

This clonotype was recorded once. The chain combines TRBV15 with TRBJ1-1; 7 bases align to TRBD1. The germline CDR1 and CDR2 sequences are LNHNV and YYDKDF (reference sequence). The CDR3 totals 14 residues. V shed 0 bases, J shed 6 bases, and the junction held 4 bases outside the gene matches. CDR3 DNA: TGTGCCACCAGCAGAGACAGGGGGTTGGCTGAAGCTTTCTTT. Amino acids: CATSRDRGLAEAFF.

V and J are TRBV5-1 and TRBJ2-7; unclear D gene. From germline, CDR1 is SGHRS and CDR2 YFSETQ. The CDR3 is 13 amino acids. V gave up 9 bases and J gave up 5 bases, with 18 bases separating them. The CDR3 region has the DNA TGCGCCATCAGTAATAGTCGGCCCCACGAGCAGTACTTC. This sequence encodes CAISNSRPHEQYF.

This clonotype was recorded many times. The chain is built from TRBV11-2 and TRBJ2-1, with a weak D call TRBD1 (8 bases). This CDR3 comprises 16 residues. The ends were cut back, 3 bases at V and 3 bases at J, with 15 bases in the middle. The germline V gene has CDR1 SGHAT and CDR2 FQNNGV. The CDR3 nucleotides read TGTGCCAGCAGCTTCCTACAGGGGGGGATCTACAATGAGCAGTTCTTC. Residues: CASSFLQGGIYNEQFF.

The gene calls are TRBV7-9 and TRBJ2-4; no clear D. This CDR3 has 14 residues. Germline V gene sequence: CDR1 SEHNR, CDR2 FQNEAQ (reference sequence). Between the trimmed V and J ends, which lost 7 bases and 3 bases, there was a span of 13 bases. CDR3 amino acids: CASTMIEGKNIQYF. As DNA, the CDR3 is TGTGCCAGCACCATGATAGAAGGCAAAAACATTCAGTACTTC.

The CDR3 DNA reads TGTGCCATCAGTGAGTCGGCGGGAATCTACGAGCAGTACTTC. Its translation is CAISESAGIYEQYF. V and J are TRBV10-3 and TRBJ2-7; D is perhaps TRBD2 (6 bases). The V gene's germline CDR1 is ENHRY and CDR2 SYGVKD. This CDR3 has 14 residues. Trimming left V 0 bases short and J 3 bases short, with 9 bases between.

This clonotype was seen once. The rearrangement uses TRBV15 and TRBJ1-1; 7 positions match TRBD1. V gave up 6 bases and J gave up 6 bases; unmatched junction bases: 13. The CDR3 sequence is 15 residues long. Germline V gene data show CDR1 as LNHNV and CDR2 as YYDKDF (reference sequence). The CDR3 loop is CATSTTGLHGAEAFF. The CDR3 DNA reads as TGTGCCACCAGTACGACAGGGCTCCACGGCGCTGAAGCTTTCTTT.

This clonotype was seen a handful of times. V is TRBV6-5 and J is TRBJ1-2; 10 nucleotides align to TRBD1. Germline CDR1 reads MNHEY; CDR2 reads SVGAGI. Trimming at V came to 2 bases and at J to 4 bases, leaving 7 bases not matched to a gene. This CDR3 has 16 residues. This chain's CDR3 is CASSYGYGQGGYGYTF. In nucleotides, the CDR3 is TGTGCCAGCAGTTACGGTTATGGACAGGGGGGCTATGGCTACACCTTC.

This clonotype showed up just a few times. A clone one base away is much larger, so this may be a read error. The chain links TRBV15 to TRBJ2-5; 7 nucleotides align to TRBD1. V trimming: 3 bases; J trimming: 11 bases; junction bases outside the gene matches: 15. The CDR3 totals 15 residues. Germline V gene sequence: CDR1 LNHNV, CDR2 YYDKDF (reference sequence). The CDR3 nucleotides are TGTGCCACCAGCAGTTGGGGACAGCGTTACAATGAGCAGTACTTC. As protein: CATSSWGQRYNEQYF. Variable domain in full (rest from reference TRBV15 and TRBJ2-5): DAMVIQNPRYQVTQFGKPVTLSCSQTLNHNVMYWYQQKSSQAPKLLFHYYDKDFNNEADTPDNFQSRRPNTSFCFLDIRSPGLGDTAMYLCATSSWGQRYNEQYFGPGTRLLVL.

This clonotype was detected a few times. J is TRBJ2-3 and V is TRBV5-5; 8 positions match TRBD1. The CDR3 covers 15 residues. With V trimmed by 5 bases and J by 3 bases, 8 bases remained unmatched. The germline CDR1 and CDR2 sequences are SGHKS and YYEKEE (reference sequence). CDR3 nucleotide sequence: TGTGCCAGCAGGTATCGGACAGGGAGGACAGATACGCAGTATTTT. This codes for CASRYRTGRTDTQYF.

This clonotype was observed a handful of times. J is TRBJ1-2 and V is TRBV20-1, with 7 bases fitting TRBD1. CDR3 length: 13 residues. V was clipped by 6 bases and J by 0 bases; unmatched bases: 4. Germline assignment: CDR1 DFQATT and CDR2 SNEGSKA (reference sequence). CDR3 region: CSAQTGTNYGYTF. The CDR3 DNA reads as TGCAGTGCCCAGACAGGGACTAACTATGGCTACACCTTC.

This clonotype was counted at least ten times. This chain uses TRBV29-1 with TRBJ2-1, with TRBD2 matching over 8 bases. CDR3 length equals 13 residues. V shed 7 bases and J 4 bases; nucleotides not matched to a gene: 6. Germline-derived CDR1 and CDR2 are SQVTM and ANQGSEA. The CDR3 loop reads CSATAGEYNEQFF. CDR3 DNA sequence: TGCAGCGCCACAGCGGGGGAGTACAATGAGCAGTTCTTC.

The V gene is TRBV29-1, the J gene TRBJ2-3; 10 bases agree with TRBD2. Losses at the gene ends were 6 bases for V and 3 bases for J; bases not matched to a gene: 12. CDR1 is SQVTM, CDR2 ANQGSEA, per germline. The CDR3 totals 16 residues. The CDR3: CSVRTLAGAPTDTQYF. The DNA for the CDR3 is TGCAGCGTCAGGACCCTAGCGGGGGCCCCTACAGATACGCAGTATTTT.

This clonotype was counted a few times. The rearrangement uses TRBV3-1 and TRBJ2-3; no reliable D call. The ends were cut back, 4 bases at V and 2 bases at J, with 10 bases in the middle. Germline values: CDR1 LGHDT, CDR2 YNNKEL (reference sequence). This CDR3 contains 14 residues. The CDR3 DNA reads TGTGCCAGCAGCCCCGGGCTGAACACAGATACGCAGTATTTT. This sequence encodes CASSPGLNTDTQYF.

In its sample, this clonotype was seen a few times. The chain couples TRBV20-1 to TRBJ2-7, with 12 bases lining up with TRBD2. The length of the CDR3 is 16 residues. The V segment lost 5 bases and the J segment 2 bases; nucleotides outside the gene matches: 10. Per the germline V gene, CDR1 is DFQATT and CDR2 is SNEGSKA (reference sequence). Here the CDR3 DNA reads TGCAGTGCTCGGGGGGCGACTAGCGGGGGAACCTACGAGCAGTACTTC. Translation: CSARGATSGGTYEQYF.

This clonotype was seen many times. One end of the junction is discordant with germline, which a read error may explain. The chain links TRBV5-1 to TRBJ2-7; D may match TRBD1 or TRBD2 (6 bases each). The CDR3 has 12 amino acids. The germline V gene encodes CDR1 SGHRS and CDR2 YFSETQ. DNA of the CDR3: TGTGCCAGCAGCTTAGGAGGGGGCGAGCAGTACTTC. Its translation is CASSLGGGEQYF.

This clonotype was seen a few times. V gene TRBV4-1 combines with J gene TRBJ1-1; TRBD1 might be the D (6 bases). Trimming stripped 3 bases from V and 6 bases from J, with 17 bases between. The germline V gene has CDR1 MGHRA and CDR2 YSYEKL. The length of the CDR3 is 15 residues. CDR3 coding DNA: TGCGCCAGCAGCCATCCGGGGGGGCCTGCCTCTGAAGCTTTCTTT. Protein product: CASSHPGGPASEAFF.

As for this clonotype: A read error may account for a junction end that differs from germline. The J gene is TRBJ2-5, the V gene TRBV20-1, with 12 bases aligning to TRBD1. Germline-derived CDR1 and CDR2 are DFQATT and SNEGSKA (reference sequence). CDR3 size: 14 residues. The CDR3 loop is CSPSGDRGLEEQYF. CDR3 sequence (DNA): TGCAGTCCTAGTGGGGACAGGGGGCTCGAGGAGCAGTACTTC.

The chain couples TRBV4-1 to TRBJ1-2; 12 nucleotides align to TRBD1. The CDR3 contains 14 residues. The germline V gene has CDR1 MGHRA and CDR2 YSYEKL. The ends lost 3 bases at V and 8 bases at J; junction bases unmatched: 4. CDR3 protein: CASSQGQGALGYTF. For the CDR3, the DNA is TGCGCCAGCAGCCAGGGACAGGGGGCGCTGGGCTACACCTTC.

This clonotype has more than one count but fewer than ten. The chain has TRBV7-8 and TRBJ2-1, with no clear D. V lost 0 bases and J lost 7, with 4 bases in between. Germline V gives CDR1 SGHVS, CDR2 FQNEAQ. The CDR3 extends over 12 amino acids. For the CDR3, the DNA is TGTGCCAGCAGCTTAGCTCTTAATGAGCAGTTCTTC. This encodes CASSLALNEQFF.

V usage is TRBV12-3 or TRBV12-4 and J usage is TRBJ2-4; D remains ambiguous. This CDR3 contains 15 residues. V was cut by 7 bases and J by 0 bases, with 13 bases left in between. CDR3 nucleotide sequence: TGTGCCAGCATGCAGCAGGACCTAGCCAAAAACATTCAGTACTTC. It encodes CASMQQDLAKNIQYF.

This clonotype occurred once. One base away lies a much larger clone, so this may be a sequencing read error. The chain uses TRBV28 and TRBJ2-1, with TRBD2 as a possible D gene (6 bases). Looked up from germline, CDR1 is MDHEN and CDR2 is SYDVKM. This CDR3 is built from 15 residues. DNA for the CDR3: TGTGCCGGCAGTTTCGGGGGACTGGGCTATTATGAGCAGTTCTTC. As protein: CAGSFGGLGYYEQFF.

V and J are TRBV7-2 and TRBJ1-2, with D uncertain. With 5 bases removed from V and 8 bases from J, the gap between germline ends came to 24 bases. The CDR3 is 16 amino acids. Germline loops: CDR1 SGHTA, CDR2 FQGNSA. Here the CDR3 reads CASSLGSVRSSGGYTF. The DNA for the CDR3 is TGTGCCAGCAGCCTAGGGAGTGTGAGGAGTTCCGGGGGCTACACCTTC.

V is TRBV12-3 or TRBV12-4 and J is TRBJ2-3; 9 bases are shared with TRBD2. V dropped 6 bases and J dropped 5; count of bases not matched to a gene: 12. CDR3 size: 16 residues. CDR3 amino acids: CASSLRGGRAEDTQYF. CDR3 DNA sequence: TGTGCCAGCAGCCTCCGGGGCGGGAGGGCCGAAGATACGCAGTATTTT.